The rows below give T cell receptor beta chains drawn from one sample of a study of blood T cells in healthy people across ages. TCRdb recomputed calls from the 5' RACE reads with MiXCR, one row per CDR3 protein. This table holds some 730,000 distinct CDR3 sequences, around a fifth found once. The sample taken for sequencing was blood. The receptors derive from a man in his 70s in good health. Both conserved end residues are part of each CDR3. Fields, in order: J gene, clone size, V gene, D gene, CDR3 protein, CDR3 DNA. D genes are given only for firm matches. The listing skips clone size in some rows; elsewhere it reads once, few, many or a size class.

>TRBJ2-3|-|TRBV29-1|-
CSVEDDTRAPDTQYF
TGCAGCGTTGAAGATGACACTAGGGCCCCAGATACGCAGTATTTT
>TRBJ1-5|few|TRBV16|-
CASSQLGQQPQHF
TGTGCCAGCAGCCAATTGGGTCAGCAGCCCCAGCATTTT
>TRBJ1-1|once|TRBV20-1|TRBD1
CSARSNRGRDTEAFF
TGCAGTGCTAGATCAAACAGGGGCCGGGACACTGAAGCTTTCTTT
>TRBJ2-3|-|TRBV20-1|-
CSFSAGPDTDTQYF
TGCAGTTTTTCGGCGGGGCCGGACACAGATACGCAGTATTTT
>TRBJ2-7|few|TRBV6-1|TRBD1
CASSFTGAEYEQYF
TGTGCCAGCAGCTTCACAGGGGCAGAATACGAGCAGTACTTC
>TRBJ2-7|few|TRBV28|TRBD1
CASKTGQGTYEQYF
TGTGCCAGCAAGACGGGACAGGGGACCTACGAGCAGTACTTC
>TRBJ2-1|-|TRBV24-1|-
CATSDWGNNEQFF
TGTGCCACCAGTGATTGGGGCAACAATGAGCAGTTCTTC
>TRBJ1-4|-|TRBV12-3/TRBV12-4|TRBD1
CASSLRDRAPWETNEKLFF
TGTGCCAGCAGTTTACGGGACAGGGCCCCGTGGGAAACTAATGAAAAACTGTTTTTT
>TRBJ2-1|few|TRBV5-6|TRBD2
CASSLLGAGVNGQFF
TGTGCCAGCAGCTTATTAGGGGCGGGAGTCAATGGGCAGTTCTTC
>TRBJ2-6|few|TRBV6-1|-
CASTPQGGGANVLTF
TGTGCCTCAACCCCCCAGGGCGGTGGGGCCAACGTCCTGACTTTC
>TRBJ1-1|few|TRBV29-1|-
CSGGTPMNTEAFF
TGCAGCGGTGGGACCCCTATGAATACTGAAGCTTTCTTT
>TRBJ2-7|many|TRBV7-8|-
CASSLAWGNYEQYF
TGTGCCAGCAGCTTGGCGTGGGGGAATTACGAGCAGTACTTC
>TRBJ1-2|-|TRBV5-1|-
CASSPAGPNYGYTF
TGCGCCAGCAGCCCTGCGGGCCCTAACTATGGCTACACCTTC
>TRBJ2-2|-|TRBV24-1|TRBD1
CATKAGGFTGELFF
TGTGCCACCAAAGCAGGGGGCTTTACCGGGGAGCTGTTTTTT
>TRBJ1-1|-|TRBV29-1|-
CSADSINTEAFF
TGCAGCGCCGACAGCATAAACACTGAAGCTTTCTTT
>TRBJ1-2|-|TRBV7-9|TRBD1
CASSPKGQGTLIYGYAF
TGTGCCAGCAGCCCGAAGGGACAGGGGACCCTAATCTATGGCTACGCCTTC
>TRBJ2-3|few|TRBV25-1|TRBD2
CASSVSTSGGAEDTQYF
TGTGCCAGCAGTGTATCAACTAGCGGGGGGGCGGAGGATACGCAGTATTTT
>TRBJ2-3|few|TRBV20-1|-
CSALGADTQYF
TGCAGTGCTTTGGGGGCGGATACGCAGTATTTT
>TRBJ2-3|few|TRBV5-1|-
CASSLTDRAKTDTQYF
TGCGCCAGCAGCTTGACGGACAGAGCGAAGACAGATACGCAGTATTTT
>TRBJ1-2|-|TRBV3-1|-
CASSQKGTGGSGYTF
TGTGCCAGCAGCCAAAAAGGGACGGGTGGATCCGGCTACACCTTC
>TRBJ2-6|-|TRBV7-9|-
CASSLFTGANVLTF
TGTGCCAGCAGCTTGTTTACTGGGGCCAACGTCCTGACTTTC
>TRBJ2-2|many|TRBV7-2|-
CASSIAGPGELFF
TGTGCCAGCAGCATAGCAGGCCCCGGGGAGCTGTTTTTT
>TRBJ2-1|-|TRBV15|-
CATSTFSSSREQFF
TGTGCCACCAGCACTTTCAGTAGTTCGAGGGAGCAGTTCTTC
>TRBJ1-1|-|TRBV7-8|TRBD1
CASSRQGIMNTEAFF
TGTGCCAGCAGCCGACAGGGAATAATGAACACTGAAGCTTTCTTT
>TRBJ2-4|-|TRBV6-5|-
CASSKPTGAKNIQYF
TGTGCCAGCAGTAAACCGACAGGCGCCAAAAACATTCAGTACTTC
>TRBJ1-1|-|TRBV6-1|-
CASSGTLGYTEAFF
TGTGCCAGCAGTGGGACATTAGGGTACACTGAAGCTTTCTTT
>TRBJ2-4|-|TRBV10-3|TRBD2
CAISESSGGGAKNIQYF
TGTGCCATCAGTGAGTCTAGCGGGGGGGGAGCCAAAAACATTCAGTACTTC
>TRBJ2-7|-|TRBV20-1|TRBD1
CSAVDRGDEQYF
TGCAGTGCAGTCGACAGGGGAGACGAGCAGTACTTC
>TRBJ2-1|-|TRBV4-3|-
CASSQDNRGGGSYNEQFF
TGCGCCAGCAGCCAAGATAACCGCGGGGGCGGTTCCTACAATGAGCAGTTCTTC
>TRBJ1-1|many|TRBV12-3/TRBV12-4|-
CASRTGGMNTEAFF
TGTGCCAGCAGGACCGGGGGGATGAACACTGAAGCTTTCTTT
>TRBJ1-2|-|TRBV10-2|TRBD1
CASTPDRGTNYGYTF
TGCGCCAGCACCCCGGACAGGGGGACTAACTATGGCTACACCTTC
>TRBJ2-7|few|TRBV10-3|TRBD1
CATKGSGGDEQYF
TGTGCCACAAAGGGGTCAGGGGGAGACGAGCAGTACTTC
>TRBJ2-3|few|TRBV20-1|TRBD2
CSAPPSSGRPTDTQYF
TGCAGTGCTCCCCCTAGCAGCGGGAGACCCACAGATACGCAGTATTTT
>TRBJ1-2|-|TRBV6-1|-
CASTERAGLDYGYTF
TGTGCCAGCACCGAGAGGGCAGGATTAGACTATGGCTACACCTTC
>TRBJ1-1|-|TRBV5-6|TRBD1
CASSFYRGRSGLNTEAFF
TGTGCCAGCAGCTTCTACAGGGGGAGATCGGGACTGAACACTGAAGCTTTCTTT
>TRBJ2-3|-|TRBV7-9|-
CASRRRGTDTQYF
TGTGCCAGCAGACGACGTGGTACGGATACGCAGTATTTT
>TRBJ2-3|few|TRBV3-1|-
CASSHRKPIPDTQYF
TGTGCCAGCAGCCACAGAAAGCCCATTCCAGATACGCAGTATTTT
>TRBJ2-1|-|TRBV7-7|-
CASSLEGLLNEQFF
TGTGCCAGCAGCTTAGAGGGACTTCTCAATGAGCAGTTCTTC
>TRBJ2-7|-|TRBV29-1|-
CSAGEGIPYEQYF
TGCAGCGCCGGAGAGGGGATCCCCTACGAGCAGTACTTC
>TRBJ1-2|-|TRBV5-4|-
CASSDGPVYGYTF
TGTGCCAGCAGCGACGGACCCGTTTATGGCTACACCTTC
>TRBJ2-3|few|TRBV2|-
CASSEALWADTQYF
TGTGCCAGCAGTGAAGCGCTTTGGGCAGATACGCAGTATTTT
>TRBJ2-5|-|TRBV9|-
CASSIGVLQETQYF
TGTGCCAGCAGCATTGGGGTCCTCCAAGAGACCCAGTACTTC
>TRBJ2-2|few|TRBV10-3|-
CAISESLRHGSGTGELFF
TGTGCCATCAGTGAGTCGTTGAGACATGGGAGTGGCACCGGGGAGCTGTTTTTT
>TRBJ2-2|-|TRBV12-3/TRBV12-4|TRBD1
CASSPTGAGTGELFF
TGTGCCAGCAGCCCGACAGGGGCGGGCACCGGGGAGCTGTTTTTT
>TRBJ2-1|few|TRBV29-1|TRBD2
CSEGGGANEQFF
TGCAGCGAAGGCGGGGGGGCGAATGAGCAGTTCTTC
>TRBJ1-5|-|TRBV29-1|-
CSAAEGSGPFQPQHF
TGCAGCGCCGCAGAGGGGTCAGGGCCTTTTCAGCCCCAGCATTTT
>TRBJ2-5|-|TRBV5-1|TRBD1
CASSLQAGQESNQYF
TGCGCCAGCAGCTTGCAAGCCGGACAGGAGAGCAACCAGTACTTC
>TRBJ2-2|-|TRBV12-3/TRBV12-4|-
CASSPSPSPYPNIGELFF
TGTGCCAGCAGTCCCTCCCCATCTCCTTACCCGAACATCGGGGAGCTGTTTTTT
>TRBJ1-2|-|TRBV4-2|-
CASSQAGRGSDYGYTF
TGTGCCAGCAGCCAAGCGGGGAGGGGTTCGGACTATGGCTACACCTTC
>TRBJ1-5|-|TRBV6-1|-
CASSASGWSANQPQHF
TGTGCCAGCAGCGCCAGCGGATGGTCAGCCAATCAGCCCCAGCATTTT